These 30 T cell receptor beta chains came from one sample sequenced in a study of response to subunit inactivated influenza vaccine. MiXCR, applied by TCRdb to the RT-PCR reads, yields one record per CDR3 protein. The sample holds hundreds of thousands of distinct CDR3 sequences, approximately 18% seen once. The sequenced sample was PBMCs from blood, obtained more than 4 days after vaccination. Receptors were obtained from a man between 45 and 60 years old who received an inactivated influenza vaccine.

V gene TRBV4-1 combines with J gene TRBJ2-7; 9 nucleotides agree with TRBD1. V gave up 2 bases and J gave up 6 bases; unmatched junction bases: 11. The CDR3 runs to 16 residues. Germline CDR1 MGHRA, CDR2 YSYEKL. The CDR3 loop reads CASSQYAGTGWAEQYF. For the CDR3, the DNA is TGCGCCAGCAGCCAATATGCGGGGACAGGGTGGGCCGAGCAGTACTTC.

Of note for this clonotype: A junction boundary mismatches the germline segment, possibly from a read error. V usage is TRBV20-1 and J usage is TRBJ1-1, with D tentatively TRBD1 (5 bases). Germline assignment: CDR1 DFQATT and CDR2 SNEGSKA (reference sequence). This CDR3 has 16 amino acids. CDR3 amino acids: CGAETARDIWDTEAFF. DNA for the CDR3: TGCGGTGCTGAAACGGCCAGGGATATATGGGACACTGAAGCTTTCTTT.

The CDR3 here is CASGPLISGANVLTF. CDR3 nucleotides: TGCGCCAGCGGACCATTAATTTCTGGGGCCAACGTCCTGACTTTC. The gene calls are TRBV5-1 and TRBJ2-6; D is undetermined. This CDR3 is 15 amino acids long. Germline loops: CDR1 SGHRS, CDR2 YFSETQ. Trimming removed 7 bases at V and 1 base at J, with 12 bases between.

The chain recombines TRBV28 with TRBJ2-1; the match to TRBD2 covers 11 bases. This CDR3 comprises 16 residues. Germline V gene data show CDR1 as MDHEN and CDR2 as SYDVKM. Trimming at V came to 3 bases and at J to 4 bases, leaving 5 bases not matched to a gene. The CDR3 coding sequence is TGTGCCAGCAGTTTGCCGGGACTAGCGGCTTACAATGAGCAGTTCTTC. Translation gives CASSLPGLAAYNEQFF.

This clonotype was seen a few times. This sequence joins TRBV15 and TRBJ1-2; 9 bases map to TRBD1. V shed 3 bases, J shed 4 bases, and the junction held 6 bases outside the gene matches. The CDR3 spans 15 residues. Per the germline V gene, CDR1 is LNHNV and CDR2 is YYDKDF (reference sequence). The CDR3 DNA is TGTGCCACCAGCAGTGGGACAGGGAGACTCTATGGCTACACCTTC. Protein sequence: CATSSGTGRLYGYTF.

The V gene is TRBV10-3, the J gene TRBJ1-5; no clear D gene. The CDR3 totals 15 residues. V gave up 3 bases and J gave up 4 bases, with 13 bases separating them. CDR1 is ENHRY and CDR2 is SYGVKD in the germline V gene. CDR3 DNA sequence: TGTGCCATCAGTGACTCAATCGCCGGGAATCAGCCCCAGCATTTT. It translates to CAISDSIAGNQPQHF.

This clonotype appeared once. This chain joins TRBV20-1 and TRBJ2-3; D may be TRBD1 (5 bases). V lost 5 bases to trimming and J lost 2 bases, with 11 bases between them. The CDR3 is 13 residues long. Germline CDR1 and CDR2: DFQATT and SNEGSKA (reference sequence). The CDR3 sequence is CSADRGDTDTQYF. Here the CDR3 DNA reads TGCAGTGCTGATAGGGGCGACACAGATACGCAGTATTTT.

This clonotype was detected a few times. The rearrangement links TRBV5-1 to TRBJ2-1; D ambiguous. The germline V gene has CDR1 SGHRS and CDR2 YFSETQ. V lost 0 bases, J lost 8 bases, and 18 bases lay in between. CDR3 length: 16 amino acids. CDR3: CASSLGFPGLLDEQFF. The CDR3 nucleotides are TGCGCCAGCAGCTTGGGTTTCCCGGGTCTTTTGGATGAGCAGTTCTTC.

This clonotype was detected many times. The DNA for the CDR3 is TGTGCCAGCAGCGTAGATGGAGGGGGCAACTATGGCTACACCTTC. This gives the protein CASSVDGGGNYGYTF. V usage is TRBV9 and J usage is TRBJ1-2; TRBD1 aligns across 7 bases. Germline V CDR1 and CDR2: SGDLS, YYNGEE. Germline trimming cut 0 bases from V and 2 bases from J; bases unmatched to any gene: 4. The CDR3 length is 15 residues.

J is TRBJ2-7 and V is TRBV20-1, with 11 positions matching TRBD2. The J segment lost 7 bases and the V segment lost 0 bases, leaving 8 bases of the junction unmatched. CDR1 and CDR2 from the germline V gene are DFQATT and SNEGSKA (reference sequence). The CDR3 has 15 residues. The chain's CDR3 is CSARDNSRTSGEQYF. The CDR3, as DNA: TGCAGTGCTAGAGATAACTCCAGGACTAGCGGGGAGCAGTACTTC.

This clonotype was found many times. J is TRBJ1-2 and V is TRBV4-3; 7 bases map to TRBD1. The ends lost 2 bases at V and 4 bases at J; junction bases unmatched: 7. Per the germline V gene, CDR1 is LGHNA and CDR2 is YSLEER. The CDR3 loop spans 15 amino acids. The CDR3 coding sequence is TGCGCCAGCAGCCAAACCGACAGGGCAGGCTATGGCTACACCTTC. Residues: CASSQTDRAGYGYTF.

This clonotype was detected a few times. The V and J genes are TRBV13 and TRBJ1-5, with a weak D call TRBD1 (5 bases). Germline V gene lookup returns CDR1 PRHDT and CDR2 FYEKMQ (reference sequence). This CDR3 contains 12 residues. V lost 1 base to trimming and J lost 8 bases, with 6 bases between them. CDR3 sequence: CASSLAGEPQHF. The CDR3 coding sequence is TGTGCCAGCAGCTTAGCGGGGGAGCCCCAGCATTTT.

This chain uses TRBV28 with TRBJ2-1; D gene uncertain. The V end was cut by 7 bases, the J end by 8 bases, with 12 bases between. The CDR3 runs to 12 residues. Germline CDR1 reads MDHEN; CDR2 reads SYDVKM. The CDR3 sequence is CASTRVEYEQFF. Here the CDR3 DNA reads TGTGCCAGCACCAGAGTTGAGTATGAGCAGTTCTTC.

V is TRBV5-1 and J is TRBJ2-1; 9 bases agree with TRBD2. Unmatched junction bases numbered 7, after V lost 0 bases and J lost 3 bases. In germline, CDR1 is SGHRS, CDR2 YFSETQ. The CDR3 covers 17 residues. The CDR3 here is CASSLGASGGNYNEQFF. In nucleotides, the CDR3 is TGCGCCAGCAGCTTGGGGGCCAGCGGGGGGAACTACAATGAGCAGTTCTTC.

This clonotype has ten or more counts. This rearrangement joins TRBV7-2 to TRBJ2-3, with 8 bases lining up with TRBD2. The V gene's germline CDR1 is SGHTA and CDR2 FQGNSA. The CDR3 consists of 16 residues. Trimming removed 2 bases from V and 1 base from J; junction bases left unmatched: 5. The CDR3 here is CASSLTGRGGTDTQYF. CDR3 coding DNA: TGTGCCAGCAGCTTAACTGGGCGGGGGGGCACAGATACGCAGTATTTT.

The V gene is TRBV24-1, the J gene TRBJ2-1; 8 bases line up with TRBD2. The V segment lost 3 bases and the J segment 2 bases; nucleotides outside the gene matches: 2. The CDR3 length is 15 residues. CDR1 KGHDR and CDR2 SFDVKD come from the germline V gene. CDR3 loop: CATSDTGLAYNEQFF. The CDR3 coding sequence is TGTGCCACCAGTGATACGGGACTAGCCTACAATGAGCAGTTCTTC.

In its sample, this clonotype was seen many times. This chain connects TRBV20-1 to TRBJ2-5; D gene uncertain. V lost 1 base, J lost 4 bases, and 1 base lay in between. Per the germline V gene, CDR1 is DFQATT and CDR2 is SNEGSKA (reference sequence). The CDR3 runs to 10 residues. The CDR3 sequence: CSARAETQYF. CDR3 in DNA: TGCAGTGCTAGAGCAGAGACCCAGTACTTC.

The chain recombines TRBV7-2 with TRBJ2-7; no clear D. V gave up 7 bases and J gave up 7 bases, with 17 bases separating them. In germline, CDR1 is SGHTA, CDR2 FQGNSA. This CDR3 is 13 amino acids long. The CDR3 loop is CASKKQTGLEQYF. The CDR3 bases are TGTGCCAGCAAAAAACAGACTGGCTTGGAGCAGTACTTC.

This clonotype was counted between two and nine times. This rearrangement joins TRBV20-1 to TRBJ2-5; D may be TRBD1 or TRBD2 (5 bases each). Trimming pared 3 bases from V and 2 bases from J, leaving 16 bases between. This CDR3 spans 15 amino acids. Germline V gives CDR1 DFQATT, CDR2 SNEGSKA (reference sequence). The DNA of the CDR3 is TGCAGTGCTAGGAACCAATCCTGGGGGCAAGAGACCCAGTACTTC. Its protein is CSARNQSWGQETQYF.

There are many counts of this clonotype. V gene TRBV12-3 or TRBV12-4 combines with J gene TRBJ2-1, with D possibly matching TRBD1 (5 bases). V gave up 6 bases and J gave up 6 bases, with 21 bases separating them. The CDR3 runs 16 residues. CDR3 sequence reads: CASSLEGVSAPNEQFF. The CDR3 DNA follows: TGTGCCAGCAGCCTCGAAGGGGTTTCGGCACCCAATGAGCAGTTCTTC.

A few counts support this clonotype. This rearrangement joins TRBV5-6 to TRBJ1-1; no firm D call. The CDR3 length is 14 residues. Germline CDR1 and CDR2: SGHDT and YYEEEE. Trimming cost V 4 bases and J 1 base, with 11 bases left between them. DNA of the CDR3: TGTGCCAGCAGCCCGGTTCGGGCGAACACTGAAGCTTTCTTT. It yields the protein CASSPVRANTEAFF.

The table lists this clonotype with a few counts. V usage is TRBV5-1 and J usage is TRBJ2-1, with 8 bases lining up with TRBD2. The CDR3 is 14 residues long. V gave up 4 bases and J gave up 9 bases; unmatched junction bases: 9. Looked up from germline, CDR1 is SGHRS and CDR2 is YFSETQ. CDR3 nucleotide sequence: TGCGCCAGCAGCCCGGGACTAGGTAGGGGTGAGCAGTTCTTC. Its translation: CASSPGLGRGEQFF.

This clonotype appeared a few times. The rearrangement joins TRBV7-2 to TRBJ2-7, with TRBD2 identical over 10 bases. CDR1 and CDR2 from the germline V gene are SGHTA and FQGNSA. The ends lost 3 bases at V and 7 bases at J; junction bases unmatched: 6. The CDR3 sequence is 14 residues long. The CDR3 DNA follows: TGTGCCAGCAGCTTCACTAGCGGGATGGGTGAGCAGTACTTC. Translation gives CASSFTSGMGEQYF.

CDR3: CAIRRDSGSYEQYF. The CDR3 bases are TGTGCCATCAGACGGGACTCCGGTTCCTACGAGCAGTACTTC. This chain joins TRBV10-3 and TRBJ2-7; D may be TRBD2 (6 bases). The CDR3 length is 14 residues. In germline, CDR1 is ENHRY, CDR2 SYGVKD. V lost 6 bases and J lost 1, with 13 bases in between.

This clonotype was found many times. The chain employs TRBV27 and TRBJ2-2; 7 bases line up with TRBD1. With 0 bases clipped from V and 7 bases from J, the junction kept 5 bases outside the gene matches. This CDR3 region has 15 residues. Per the germline V gene, CDR1 is MNHEY and CDR2 is SMNVEV (reference sequence). This CDR3 reads CASSLSGGADGELFF. The CDR3 DNA reads as TGTGCCAGCAGTTTATCAGGGGGCGCTGACGGGGAGCTGTTTTTT.

The gene calls are TRBV2 and TRBJ2-7; 10 positions match TRBD2. The length of the CDR3 is 16 residues. The V gene's germline CDR1 is SNHLY and CDR2 FYNNEI. V shed 1 base and J 3 bases; nucleotides not matched to a gene: 6. The CDR3 nucleotides read TGTGCCAGCAGTGAAGGGCCTAGCGGGAGTATCTACGAGCAGTACTTC. Translation: CASSEGPSGSIYEQYF.

The chain employs TRBV6-4 and TRBJ1-2; D unclear. The CDR3 consists of 13 residues. Germline V CDR1 and CDR2: MRHNA, SNTAGT. V lost 0 bases, J lost 5 bases, and 7 bases lay in between. The CDR3 DNA follows: TGTGCCAGCAGTGACTCCTGGGGTTATGGCTACACCTTC. As protein: CASSDSWGYGYTF.

This clonotype was seen many times. The DNA of the CDR3 is TGTGCCATCAGTGAACCGGGAGGCGGGGGGATAGGCGAGCAGTACTTC. It is translated as CAISEPGGGGIGEQYF. The chain combines TRBV10-3 with TRBJ2-7, with 8 bases lining up with TRBD2. The CDR3 loop spans 16 amino acids. Trimming removed 3 bases from V and 6 bases from J; junction bases left unmatched: 13. The germline V gene encodes CDR1 ENHRY and CDR2 SYGVKD.

This clonotype was observed a few times. V is TRBV5-1 and J is TRBJ2-7, with 14 bases identical to TRBD2. V gave up 7 bases and J gave up 4 bases; unmatched junction bases: 10. The CDR3 totals 16 residues. Germline V gene data show CDR1 as SGHRS and CDR2 as YFSETQ. The CDR3 here is CASPQTSGRADYEQYF. The CDR3 nucleotides read TGCGCCAGCCCCCAGACTAGCGGGAGGGCCGATTACGAGCAGTACTTC.

This clonotype was found a few times. The J gene is TRBJ2-7, the V gene TRBV5-1; the D gene is possibly TRBD1 (5 bases). Germline V CDR1 and CDR2: SGHRS, YFSETQ. This CDR3 is built from 15 residues. The ends were cut back, 4 bases at V and 4 bases at J, with 18 bases in the middle. The CDR3 DNA sequence: TGCGCCAGCAGCCGAGGCAACTTAGGGGATTACGAGCAGTACTTC. Protein product: CASSRGNLGDYEQYF.